These T cell receptor beta chains were read from a single sample in a study of CD8 T cells in ankylosing spondylitis. Using its own MiXCR run on the 5' RACE reads, TCRdb lists one record per CDR3 protein. The sample shows 670,000 or so distinct CDR3 sequences, roughly 20% of them seen only once. The sequenced sample consisted of blood, either unsorted or a sorted T cell fraction (not recorded which). Receptors were obtained from a male donor with ankylosing spondylitis. Both conserved end residues are part of each CDR3. A D gene is named only where the DNA matches it firmly. Size tells how often a clone was seen (once, few, many) or the class of an expanded clone, and some rows leave it out.

d_gene,v_gene,j_gene,abundance,CDR3aa,CDR3nt
TRBD2,TRBV12-3/TRBV12-4,TRBJ2-3,few,CASSPPSGGLTDTQYF,TGTGCCAGCAGTCCTCCTAGCGGGGGCCTCACAGATACGCAGTATTTT
.,TRBV7-9,TRBJ1-1,.,CASSLVPQDEAFF,TGTGCCAGCAGCTTAGTACCTCAGGATGAAGCTTTCTTT
TRBD2,TRBV20-1,TRBJ2-1,.,CSATPPGGTNEQFF,TGCAGTGCTACCCCCCCCGGGGGGACCAATGAGCAGTTCTTC
.,TRBV25-1,TRBJ1-2,.,CASSEWGRDVYGYTF,TGTGCCAGCAGTGAATGGGGCAGGGACGTCTATGGCTACACCTTC
TRBD2,TRBV25-1,TRBJ2-7,many,CASSVWTSGDSYEQYF,TGTGCCAGCAGTGTTTGGACTAGCGGCGACTCCTACGAGCAGTACTTC
.,TRBV20-1,TRBJ2-7,.,CSARAVSYEQYF,TGCAGTGCTAGAGCAGTGTCCTACGAGCAGTACTTC
.,TRBV4-3,TRBJ2-2,.,CASSQEGGSNTGELFF,TGCGCCAGCAGCCAAGAAGGGGGATCGAACACCGGGGAGCTGTTTTTT
TRBD2,TRBV6-5,TRBJ2-6,few,CASSYGTSLSSGANVLTF,TGTGCCAGCAGTTACGGGACTAGCTTATCCTCTGGGGCCAACGTCCTGACTTTC
.,TRBV9,TRBJ2-1,.,CASSAGLLDPESSYNEQFF,TGTGCCAGCAGCGCGGGCTTACTGGATCCCGAGAGCTCCTACAATGAGCAGTTCTTC
.,TRBV24-1,TRBJ2-5,few,CATSESRDEETQYF,TGTGCCACCAGTGAGTCCAGGGACGAAGAGACCCAGTACTTC
.,TRBV5-1,TRBJ1-1,.,CASSPGGGGGTEAFF,TGCGCCAGCAGCCCCGGCGGAGGGGGGGGCACTGAAGCTTTCTTT
.,TRBV20-1,TRBJ1-1,few,CSARKTAVGFF,TGCAGTGCTAGAAAGACAGCCGTAGGTTTCTTT
.,TRBV29-1,TRBJ2-2,.,CSVPQGGISGELFF,TGCAGCGTTCCACAGGGGGGGATCTCCGGGGAGCTGTTTTTT
.,TRBV7-6,TRBJ1-3,.,CASSPQGGGTGNTIYF,TGTGCCAGCAGCCCGCAGGGTGGGGGTACTGGAAACACCATATATTTT
.,TRBV5-1,TRBJ2-5,.,CASSRLLAPETQYF,TGCGCCAGCAGCCGGCTGTTGGCCCCAGAGACCCAGTACTTC
TRBD2,TRBV29-1,TRBJ2-7,.,CSVKTGLAGGGSYEQYF,TGCAGCGTTAAAACCGGACTAGCGGGAGGGGGGAGCTACGAGCAGTACTTC
.,TRBV5-1,TRBJ2-1,many,CASSSGLNEQFF,TGTGCCAGCAGCTCGGGACTTAATGAGCAGTTCTTC
.,TRBV12-3/TRBV12-4,TRBJ2-1,many,CASSLIYNEQFF,TGTGCCAGCAGTTTGATATACAATGAGCAGTTCTTC
TRBD1,TRBV3-1,TRBJ2-7,.,CASSATGGGYEQYF,TGTGCCAGCAGCGCAACAGGGGGTGGCTACGAGCAGTACTTC
TRBD2,TRBV18,TRBJ2-1,.,CASSPTPTSGGYNEQFF,TGTGCCAGCTCACCCACACCGACTAGCGGGGGCTACAATGAGCAGTTCTTC
.,TRBV11-3,TRBJ1-2,many,CASSLEGRAGNYGYTF,TGTGCCAGCAGCTTAGAGGGCAGGGCGGGGAACTATGGCTACACCTTC
.,TRBV7-2,TRBJ1-1,many,CASSSLREAFF,TGTGCCAGCAGCTCCCTCAGGGAAGCTTTCTTT
.,TRBV12-3/TRBV12-4,TRBJ2-1,many,CASSFGASWNEQFF,TGTGCCAGCAGTTTCGGAGCGTCGTGGAATGAGCAGTTCTTC
.,TRBV12-3/TRBV12-4,TRBJ2-3,.,CASSPTGVTQYF,TGTGCCAGCAGTCCGACGGGGGTTACGCAGTATTTT
.,TRBV6-1,TRBJ1-2,.,CASSPGDRKRGYTF,TGTGCCAGCAGCCCCGGGGACCGTAAACGGGGCTACACCTTC
.,TRBV7-9,TRBJ1-2,.,CASSLGDIGYGYTF,TGTGCCAGCAGCTTAGGGGACATCGGCTATGGCTACACCTTC
.,TRBV12-3/TRBV12-4,TRBJ2-2,many,CASRGTNTGELFF,TGTGCCAGCAGGGGAACGAACACCGGGGAGCTGTTTTTT